These 14 T cell receptor beta chains were all obtained from the same sample, sequenced in a study of blood T cell repertoires in COVID-19. Measured with immunoSEQ multiplex PCR; TCRdb has only the in-frame clones, and not every one. Of 200,000 to 250,000 clones listed, around 81% are singletons. Specimen: peripheral blood. Source of these receptors: a woman in her 70s with acute or convalescent COVID-19.

This chain links TRBV7-2 with TRBJ1-2; perhaps TRBD1 as D (5 bases). V was pared by 3 bases and J by 5 bases, with 13 bases between. This CDR3 is 14 amino acids long. Germline assignment: CDR1 SGHTA and CDR2 FQGNSA. The CDR3 DNA follows: TGTGCCAGCAGCTTGCCCGGGGGGGGGTATGGCTACACCTTC. Translation gives CASSLPGGGYGYTF.

The chain couples TRBV4-1 to TRBJ2-5; no definite D call. This CDR3 has 16 residues. Germline lookup yields CDR1 MGHRA and CDR2 YSYEKL. V lost 1 base and J 5 bases, leaving 17 bases between the germline ends. As DNA, the CDR3 is TGCGCCAGCAGCCAAGGGATACGACAAGATCGGGAGACCCAGTACTTC. This codes for CASSQGIRQDRETQYF.

V and J are TRBV29-1 and TRBJ1-5; 7 bases match TRBD1. CDR1 is SQVTM, CDR2 ANQGSEA, per germline. V was pared by 3 bases and J by 5 bases, with 13 bases of the junction left unmatched. The CDR3 runs 16 residues. CDR3 loop: CSVDCDRVRGDQPQHF. CDR3 in DNA: TGCAGCGTTGACTGCGACAGGGTGCGGGGAGATCAGCCCCAGCATTTT.

The rearrangement links TRBV14 to TRBJ1-6, with D possibly being TRBD1 (6 bases). Germline CDR1 is SGHDN and CDR2 is FVKESK. The CDR3 is 15 amino acids. Deletions cut 2 bases from V and 7 bases from J, with 12 bases between. The DNA for the CDR3 is TGTGCCAGCAGCCAAATCGGGACAATCAATTCACCCCTCCACTTT. Amino acids: CASSQIGTINSPLHF.

The CDR3 reads CASSLTDRLNEKLFF. CDR3 DNA: TGTGCCAGCAGCTTAACGGACAGGCTGAATGAAAAACTGTTTTTT. This rearrangement joins TRBV7-7 to TRBJ1-4; 7 bases are shared with TRBD1. Germline CDR1 is SSHAT and CDR2 is FNYEAQ (reference sequence). The CDR3 runs 15 residues. V shed 2 bases and J 5 bases; nucleotides not matched to a gene: 5.

The chain has TRBV5-4 and TRBJ1-1; no clear D gene. The CDR3 is 14 amino acids. V gave up 3 bases and J gave up 1 base, with 10 bases separating them. Per germline, CDR1 SGHNT and CDR2 YYREEE (reference sequence). CDR3 in amino acids: CASSSVNRNTEAFF. CDR3 in DNA: TGTGCCAGCAGCTCGGTTAACAGGAACACTGAAGCTTTCTTT.

The V call is TRBV15, the J call TRBJ1-2; D perhaps matches TRBD1 (6 bases). The CDR3 has 14 residues. Between the trimmed V and J ends, which lost 1 base and 3 bases, there was a span of 9 bases. Germline V gene sequence: CDR1 LNHNV, CDR2 YYDKDF (reference sequence). The CDR3 DNA reads TGTGCCACCAGCAGAGCGGGGGGCGACTATGGCTACACCTTC. Translated, it gives CATSRAGGDYGYTF.

The chain joins TRBV7-9 to TRBJ2-5, with 9 bases that match TRBD2. Germline V gene lookup returns CDR1 SEHNR and CDR2 FQNEAQ (reference sequence). Unmatched junction bases numbered 6, after V lost 3 bases and J lost 4 bases. CDR3 length: 15 amino acids. CDR3 in DNA: TGTGCCAGCAGCTTCGGGCGGGGGGGCGGAGAGACCCAGTACTTC. This encodes CASSFGRGGGETQYF.

The chain is built from TRBV30 and TRBJ2-5, with D possibly being TRBD1 (6 bases). The germline V gene has CDR1 GTSNPN and CDR2 SVGIG (reference sequence). The CDR3 has 11 residues. Here the CDR3 reads CAITGLETQYF. Here the CDR3 DNA reads TGTGCTATCACAGGGTTGGAGACCCAGTACTTC.

The gene calls are TRBV6-4 and TRBJ2-1; 9 bases agree with TRBD2. The CDR3 has 14 residues. The germline gives CDR1 MRHNA, CDR2 SNTAGT. V was pared by 3 bases and J by 7 bases, with 4 bases of the junction left unmatched. The CDR3, as DNA: TGTGCCAGCAGTGAGAGCGGGGGGCTAAATGAGCAGTTCTTC. It yields the protein CASSESGGLNEQFF.

The genes are TRBV10-3 and TRBJ1-5, with D tentatively TRBD1 (5 bases). CDR3 length: 14 residues. The V gene's germline CDR1 is ENHRY and CDR2 SYGVKD. Trimming left V 4 bases short and J 5 bases short, with 12 bases between. The CDR3 coding sequence is TGTGCCATCAGTGCAGGAACAGGTGATCAGCCCCAGCATTTT. As protein: CAISAGTGDQPQHF.

J is TRBJ2-5 and V is TRBV5-6, with 9 bases fitting TRBD2. Germline CDR1 reads SGHDT; CDR2 reads YYEEEE. This CDR3 has 15 amino acids. The junction had 9 bases not matched to a gene; V was cut back by 4 bases and J by 5 bases. CDR3 sequence: CASSSSGGLRETQYF. Written as DNA, the CDR3 is TGTGCCAGCAGCAGTAGCGGGGGACTGCGGGAGACCCAGTACTTC.

The chain has TRBV27 and TRBJ2-1, with D maybe TRBD2 (6 bases). V was shortened by 5 bases and J by 4 bases, with 18 bases between the two germline ends. The CDR3 runs to 16 residues. Germline CDR1 reads MNHEY; CDR2 reads SMNVEV (reference sequence). CDR3: CASSIRGINSYNEQFF. The CDR3 DNA reads as TGTGCCAGCAGTATCCGCGGGATAAACTCTTACAATGAGCAGTTCTTC.

This chain joins TRBV3-1 (or the pseudogene TRBV3-2) and TRBJ1-6; the D gene is possibly TRBD1 (5 bases). The V gene lost 0 bases and the J gene lost 7 bases, with 16 bases spanning the gap. The CDR3 length is 17 residues. Germline CDR1 is LGHDT and CDR2 is YNNKEL (reference sequence). In DNA form, the CDR3 reads TGTGCCAGCAGCCAAGATCTCCCAGGGCGAGGCAATTCACCCCTCCACTTT. Protein: CASSQDLPGRGNSPLHF.